This passage covers 8 T cell receptor beta chains from one sample sequenced in a study of T cell responses to AZD1222 COVID-19 vaccine. Here immunoSEQ multiplex PCR was the method, and the copy in TCRdb shows in-frame clones only, minus some. The sample yields roughly 110,000 clones, more than 70% seen once. The specimen comprised peripheral blood, sampled 28 days after the second AZD1222 dose. The source of these receptors is an adult who received the AZD1222 COVID-19 vaccine.

In DNA, the CDR3 is TGTGCCAGCAGCTTACTCCCCAATTCGCAATACAATGAGCAGTTCTTC. This translates into CASSLLPNSQYNEQFF. The gene calls are TRBV7-2 and TRBJ2-1; the D is unclear. Germline V CDR1 and CDR2: SGHTA, FQGNSA. V lost 2 bases and J 4 bases, leaving 15 bases between the germline ends. This CDR3 spans 16 amino acids.

This chain links TRBV11-3 with TRBJ1-4; 10 bases map to TRBD1. The germline CDR1 and CDR2 sequences are SGHNT and YENEEA. The CDR3 length is 19 residues. Unmatched junction bases numbered 11, after V lost 1 base and J lost 3 bases. The CDR3 here is CASSLGVGTGASANEKLFF. CDR3 nucleotide sequence: TGTGCCAGCAGCTTAGGGGTGGGGACAGGGGCGTCAGCTAATGAAAAACTGTTTTTT.

The gene calls are TRBV4-2 and TRBJ1-2; TRBD1 might be the D (5 bases). This CDR3 has 16 residues. V was shortened by 0 bases and J by 7 bases, with 18 bases between the two germline ends. Looked up from germline, CDR1 is LGHNA and CDR2 is YNFKEQ. The CDR3 spells CASSQERWDGSPGYTF. In DNA, the CDR3 is TGTGCCAGCAGCCAAGAGCGCTGGGACGGATCCCCTGGCTACACCTTC.

The V call is TRBV10-2, the J call TRBJ2-5; the match to TRBD2 covers 7 bases. Germline values: CDR1 WSHSY, CDR2 SAAADI. J lost 4 bases, V lost 9 bases, and 14 bases had no gene match. This CDR3 has 15 amino acids. This CDR3 reads CARSGAHPRGETQYF. Here the CDR3 DNA reads TGCGCCAGAAGCGGGGCACATCCTAGGGGAGAGACCCAGTACTTC.

V and J are TRBV2 and TRBJ2-1; D ambiguous. The CDR3 runs 10 residues. Trimming took 3 bases from V and 8 from J, leaving 2 bases between them. Germline assignment: CDR1 SNHLY and CDR2 FYNNEI. The CDR3 DNA reads as TGTGCCAGCAGTGATTATGAGCAGTTCTTC. Translated, it gives CASSDYEQFF. The variable domain in full, completed from reference TRBV2 and TRBJ2-1, reads EPEVTQTPSHQVTQMGQEVILRCVPISNHLYFYWYRQILGQKVEFLVSFYNNEISEKSEIFDDQFSVERPDGSNFTLKIRSTKLEDSAMYFCASSDYEQFFGPGTRLTVL.

CDR3 region: CASKTEGQGRDGYTF. In DNA form, the CDR3 reads TGTGCCAGCAAGACAGAAGGACAGGGGAGAGATGGCTACACCTTC. The V and J genes are TRBV28 and TRBJ1-2; 9 bases are a match to TRBD1. Unmatched junction bases numbered 12, after V lost 7 bases and J lost 6 bases. The CDR3 consists of 15 residues. Germline V gene sequence: CDR1 MDHEN, CDR2 SYDVKM.

The chain joins TRBV9 to TRBJ1-5; 7 bases map to TRBD1. Germline CDR1 SGDLS, CDR2 YYNGEE. V shed 3 bases, J shed 3 bases, and the junction held 6 bases outside the gene matches. The CDR3 covers 15 residues. The CDR3 DNA reads TGTGCCAGCAGCGGCGGGACAGTCGCCAATCAGCCCCAGCATTTT. It codes for CASSGGTVANQPQHF.

The rearrangement links TRBV5-1 to TRBJ2-7, with D possibly TRBD1 on 6 matching bases. This CDR3 is built from 17 residues. Deletions cut 5 bases from V and 2 bases from J, with 23 bases between. CDR1 is SGHRS and CDR2 is YFSETQ in the germline V gene. CDR3 protein: CASRINNIEAGAYEQYF. CDR3 DNA sequence: TGCGCCAGCAGAATCAATAATATCGAGGCAGGGGCCTACGAGCAGTACTTC.